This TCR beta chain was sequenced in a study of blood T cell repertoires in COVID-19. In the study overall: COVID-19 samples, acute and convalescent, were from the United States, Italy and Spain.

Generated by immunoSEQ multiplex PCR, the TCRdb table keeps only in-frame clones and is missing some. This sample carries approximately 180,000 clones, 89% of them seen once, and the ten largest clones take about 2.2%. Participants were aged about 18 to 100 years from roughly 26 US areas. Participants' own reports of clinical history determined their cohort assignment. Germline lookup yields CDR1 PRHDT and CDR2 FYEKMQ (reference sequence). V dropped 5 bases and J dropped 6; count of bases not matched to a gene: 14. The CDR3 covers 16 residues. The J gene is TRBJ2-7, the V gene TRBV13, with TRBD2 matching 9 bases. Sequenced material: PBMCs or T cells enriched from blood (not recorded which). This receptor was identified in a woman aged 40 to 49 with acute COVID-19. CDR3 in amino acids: CASSRQSVAGGREQYF. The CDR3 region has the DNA TGTGCCAGCAGCCGCCAGAGCGTGGCGGGGGGGCGCGAGCAGTACTTC.